This T cell receptor beta chain is drawn from a study of blood T cell repertoires in COVID-19. Study context: Acute-phase and convalescent COVID-19 samples originated in the United States, Italy and Spain. The cDNA or gDNA used as material had been derived from T cells, B-cell-depleted T cells, or PBMCs.

Under the authors' procedure: How many nucleated cells were present was estimated from reference gene primer amplification. Clones were read by immunoSEQ multiplex PCR, and TCRdb kept only the in-frame ones, dropping some. V and J calls plus clone size are reproduced from that table; the DNA served to infer D and trimming. The sample lists roughly 100,000 clones; more than 75% were seen once. This clonotype was obtained from a human donor in a cohort sampled during active COVID-19. Material for sequencing was peripheral blood.

CDR3 DNA sequence: TGCGCCACCTCAGGAGGGAACACTGAAGCTTTCTTT. This gives the protein CATSGGNTEAFF. The chain has TRBV10-1 and TRBJ1-1, with D unclear. Per germline, CDR1 WNHNN and CDR2 SYGVQD (reference sequence). The V end was cut by 10 bases, the J end by 1 base, with 10 bases between. The length of the CDR3 is 12 residues.